This TCR beta chain was profiled in a study of identical twins. The germline V gene encodes CDR1 MNHEY and CDR2 SVGAGI. V was clipped by 6 bases and J by 6 bases; unmatched bases: 12. The CDR3 sequence is 15 residues long. TCRdb fed the 5' RACE reads into MiXCR, producing one record per CDR3 protein. Among some 1,600,000 distinct CDR3 sequences listed, roughly a third were seen once. The TCR originated in a newborn girl in good health. The chain employs TRBV6-5 and TRBJ2-7; 9 bases map to TRBD1. Sequenced: cord blood. CDR3 amino acids: CASRAAGTGTVEQYF. For the CDR3, the DNA is TGTGCCAGCAGAGCCGCCGGGACAGGGACCGTCGAGCAGTACTTC.